The 4 T cell receptor beta chains presented below share a single source sample, sequenced in a study of shared clonotypes between healthy human individuals. Profiled with immunoSEQ multiplex PCR; TCRdb holds only in-frame clones, not every one. The sample yields roughly 1,000,000 clones, 75% to 80% seen once. Sequencing used memory CD4+ T cells from PBMCs. The sample's subset: CD45RA-negative fraction. Receptors originate from a young man in good health. Some clones in this sample may be carry-over from other donors' samples.

The V call is TRBV18, the J call TRBJ2-7, with D unresolved. The ends were cut back, 10 bases at V and 0 bases at J, with 10 bases in the middle. The germline V gene has CDR1 KGHSH and CDR2 LQKENI. The CDR3 runs to 12 residues. In DNA, the CDR3 is TGTGCCACCTCCCGAAGCTCCTACGAGCAGTACTTC. It translates to CATSRSSYEQYF.

This clone was seen a few times. Different DNA sequences within this sample yield the same CDR3. V usage is TRBV2 and J usage is TRBJ2-3; D is uncertain. This CDR3 contains 14 residues. Per germline, CDR1 SNHLY and CDR2 FYNNEI. The V gene lost 7 bases and the J gene lost 1 base, with 12 bases spanning the gap. CDR3 sequence: CASTLDGRTDTQYF. The CDR3 bases are TGTGCCAGCACCCTAGATGGTCGCACAGATACGCAGTATTTT. Based on the CDR3 plus reference TRBV2 and TRBJ2-3, the full variable domain is EPEVTQTPSHQVTQMGQEVILRCVPISNHLYFYWYRQILGQKVEFLVSFYNNEISEKSEIFDDQFSVERPDGSNFTLKIRSTKLEDSAMYFCASTLDGRTDTQYFGPGTRLTVL.

The chain uses TRBV4-1 and TRBJ2-1; the match to TRBD2 covers 8 bases. Germline V lookup: CDR1 MGHRA, CDR2 YSYEKL. The CDR3 has 16 amino acids. The trim removed 1 base at V and 2 bases at J, leaving 4 bases unmatched. The CDR3 spells CASSQVRGGAYNEQFF. The CDR3 DNA sequence: TGCGCCAGCAGCCAAGTTCGGGGGGGAGCCTACAATGAGCAGTTCTTC.

V and J are TRBV6-5 and TRBJ2-1; 7 bases map to TRBD1. Germline CDR1 reads MNHEY; CDR2 reads SVGAGI. Losses at the gene ends were 0 bases for V and 3 bases for J; bases not matched to a gene: 2. This CDR3 contains 15 residues. The chain's CDR3 is CASSYSTGIYNEQFF. The CDR3 DNA reads as TGTGCCAGCAGTTACTCGACAGGGATCTACAATGAGCAGTTCTTC.